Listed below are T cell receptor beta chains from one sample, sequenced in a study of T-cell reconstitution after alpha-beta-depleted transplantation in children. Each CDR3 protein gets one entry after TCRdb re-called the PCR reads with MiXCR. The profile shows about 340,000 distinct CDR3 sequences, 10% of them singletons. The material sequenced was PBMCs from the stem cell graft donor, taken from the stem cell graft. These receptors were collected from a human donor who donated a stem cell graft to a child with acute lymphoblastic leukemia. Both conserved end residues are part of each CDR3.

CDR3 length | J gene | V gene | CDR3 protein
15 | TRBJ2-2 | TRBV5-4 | CASSLQVASTGELFF
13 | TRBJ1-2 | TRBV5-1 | CASSLGQGRGYTF
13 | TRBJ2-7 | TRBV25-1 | CASSGTGFYEQYF
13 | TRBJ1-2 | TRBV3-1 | CASSQDRAGGYTF
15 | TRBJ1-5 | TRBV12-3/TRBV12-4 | CASSLSGGRGQPQHF
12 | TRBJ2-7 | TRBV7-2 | CASSFPTYEQYF
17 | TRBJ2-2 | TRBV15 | CATSRDSREGYTGELFF
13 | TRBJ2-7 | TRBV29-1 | CSVEGDSLYEQYF
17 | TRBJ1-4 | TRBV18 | CASSPSFAGQGNEKLFF
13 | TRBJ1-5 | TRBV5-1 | CASRRDGNQPQHF
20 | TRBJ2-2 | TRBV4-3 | CASSQQRITSGRANTGELFF
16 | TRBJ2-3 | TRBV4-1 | CASSQDASRSTDTQYF
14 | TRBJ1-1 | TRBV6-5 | CASSYYDRDTEAFF
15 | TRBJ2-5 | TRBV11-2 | CASSWASGLRETQYF
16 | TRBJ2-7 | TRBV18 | CASSPRGRTGPYEQYF
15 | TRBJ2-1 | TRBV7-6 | CASSSDLTSVNEQFF
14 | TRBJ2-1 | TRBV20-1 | CSARGGREHNEQFF
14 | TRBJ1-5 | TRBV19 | CASSKGHPNQPQHF
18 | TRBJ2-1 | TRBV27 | CASSSIGLAGAGYNEQFF
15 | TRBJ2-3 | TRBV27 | CGSSYQQGGTDTQYF
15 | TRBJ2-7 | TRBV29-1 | CSASSAGQGSWEQYF
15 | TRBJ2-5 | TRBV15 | CATSRGGGSGETQYF
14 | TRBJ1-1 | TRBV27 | CASRRQGANTEAFF
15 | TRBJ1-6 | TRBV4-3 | CASSQDARAGSPLHF
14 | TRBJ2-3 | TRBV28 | CASYVGGDSDTQYF
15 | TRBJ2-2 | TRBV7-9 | CASSPLAGGNGELFF
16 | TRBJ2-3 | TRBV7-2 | CASSLSLTLGVDTQYF